Listed below are T cell receptor beta chains from one sample, sequenced in a study of T cells in Graves' hyperthyroidism and ophthalmopathy. TCRdb reprocessed the multiplex PCR reads with MiXCR, giving one entry per CDR3 protein. The repertoire holds 300,000 to 450,000 distinct CDR3 sequences, with more than 12% as singletons. The sequenced sample was blood. These receptors were obtained from a woman in her 30s with Graves' ophthalmopathy. Both conserved end residues are part of each CDR3.

CDR3: CSVERQGTLNEQFF
J: TRBJ2-1
V: TRBV29-1

CDR3: CASSLDGERGQETQYF
J: TRBJ2-5
V: TRBV7-2

CDR3: CASSRPGNTIYF
J: TRBJ1-3
V: TRBV3-1

CDR3: CASSEGSGGLGQPQHF
J: TRBJ1-5
V: TRBV10-1

CDR3: CASSTSGGVNEKLFF
J: TRBJ1-4
V: TRBV7-9

CDR3: CASSRDRGYEQFF
J: TRBJ2-1
V: TRBV5-4

CDR3: CASSLYGSSQETQYF
J: TRBJ2-5
V: TRBV7-8

CDR3: CASSLTGGDEKLFF
J: TRBJ1-4
V: TRBV5-1

CDR3: CATSRLGTQPQHF
J: TRBJ1-5
V: TRBV15

CDR3: CASSYSMGVMGEQFF
J: TRBJ2-1
V: TRBV6-5

CDR3: CSARQGDYGYTF
J: TRBJ1-2
V: TRBV20-1

CDR3: CASIDLGAVEAFF
J: TRBJ1-1
V: TRBV19

CDR3: CASSVGGGYMNTEAFF
J: TRBJ1-1
V: TRBV2

CDR3: CASRYLPSGNYGYTF
J: TRBJ1-2
V: TRBV6-2/TRBV6-3

CDR3: CAISDDPGTGSAYGYTF
J: TRBJ1-2
V: TRBV10-3

CDR3: CSGDRGSAEAFF
J: TRBJ1-1
V: TRBV20-1

CDR3: CASSLNFAPLSGELFF
J: TRBJ2-2
V: TRBV11-1

CDR3: CSASPPRSTYNEQFF
J: TRBJ2-1
V: TRBV20-1

CDR3: CASGPGTLSGANVLTF
J: TRBJ2-6
V: TRBV12-3/TRBV12-4

CDR3: CASSPREGPYNEQFF
J: TRBJ2-1
V: TRBV9

CDR3: CASSGQPYEQYF
J: TRBJ2-7
V: TRBV18

CDR3: CASSLSGTGVTEKLFF
J: TRBJ1-4
V: TRBV7-6

CDR3: CASTQGLGQPQHF
J: TRBJ1-5
V: TRBV28

CDR3: CASSPPFVEDTEAFF
J: TRBJ1-1
V: TRBV18

CDR3: CASSLTHGGEETQYF
J: TRBJ2-5
V: TRBV7-3

CDR3: CSAREMQGSSYEQYF
J: TRBJ2-7
V: TRBV20-1

CDR3: CASSLRGTGRDFEQFF
J: TRBJ2-1
V: TRBV11-3

CDR3: CASSTPKNNYGYTF
J: TRBJ1-2
V: TRBV12-3/TRBV12-4

CDR3: CAWSVLAGAVNEQFF
J: TRBJ2-1
V: TRBV30

CDR3: CASSEALSGGEAFF
J: TRBJ1-1
V: TRBV2

CDR3: CASSRLIPGFNEKLFF
J: TRBJ1-4
V: TRBV27

CDR3: CASSSSSTRIKSYNEQFF
J: TRBJ2-1
V: TRBV13

CDR3: CASRDWTSGGPDTQYF
J: TRBJ2-3
V: TRBV6-2/TRBV6-3

CDR3: CSALPLRQSHYEQYF
J: TRBJ2-7
V: TRBV20-1

CDR3: CASSLAYTGGRGYTF
J: TRBJ1-2
V: TRBV28

CDR3: CASQGDRGYEQYF
J: TRBJ2-7
V: TRBV2

CDR3: CASSPWGRATGNTIYF
J: TRBJ1-3
V: TRBV7-9

CDR3: CASGGSSGNTIYF
J: TRBJ1-3
V: TRBV7-9

CDR3: CASSSHGTRGDTQYF
J: TRBJ2-3
V: TRBV7-9

CDR3: CASSEPSGGYTF
J: TRBJ1-2
V: TRBV6-1

CDR3: CAWSRNVKDSPLHF
J: TRBJ1-6
V: TRBV30

CDR3: CASSYSGGRPLLYNEQFF
J: TRBJ2-1
V: TRBV6-1

CDR3: CASGGGQYSYTQYF
J: TRBJ2-3
V: TRBV12-3/TRBV12-4

CDR3: CSARSSTQETQYF
J: TRBJ2-5
V: TRBV20-1

CDR3: CASSVTSGGQKDTQYF
J: TRBJ2-3
V: TRBV9

CDR3: CASSNPGLAGGTDTQYF
J: TRBJ2-3
V: TRBV5-6

CDR3: CASLDSRTYEQYF
J: TRBJ2-7
V: TRBV10-2

CDR3: CASSIVRGGEETQYF
J: TRBJ2-5
V: TRBV19

CDR3: CASSLEGGPYTEAFF
J: TRBJ1-1
V: TRBV11-2

CDR3: CASSLEIRMPGAGTDTQYF
J: TRBJ2-3
V: TRBV5-1

CDR3: CASSAGQGASNEQFF
J: TRBJ2-1
V: TRBV13